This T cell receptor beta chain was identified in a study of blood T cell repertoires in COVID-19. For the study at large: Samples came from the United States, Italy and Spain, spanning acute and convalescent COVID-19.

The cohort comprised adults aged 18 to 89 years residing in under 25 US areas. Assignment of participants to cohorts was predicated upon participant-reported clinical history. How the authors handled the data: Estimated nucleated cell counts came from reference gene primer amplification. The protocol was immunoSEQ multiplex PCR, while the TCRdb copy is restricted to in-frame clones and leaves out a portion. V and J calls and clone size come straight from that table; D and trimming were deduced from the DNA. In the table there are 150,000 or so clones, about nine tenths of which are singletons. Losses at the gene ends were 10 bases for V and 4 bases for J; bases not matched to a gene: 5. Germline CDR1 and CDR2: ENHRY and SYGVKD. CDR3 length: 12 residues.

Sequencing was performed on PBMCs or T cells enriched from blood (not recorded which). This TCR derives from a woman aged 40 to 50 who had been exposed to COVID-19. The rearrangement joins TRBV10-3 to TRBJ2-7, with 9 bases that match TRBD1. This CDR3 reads CATRQGGYEQYF. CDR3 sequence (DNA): TGTGCCACAAGACAGGGGGGATACGAGCAGTACTTC.